These T cell receptor beta chains were read from a single sample in a study of cytomegalovirus exposure and HLA in healthy donors. Measured with immunoSEQ multiplex PCR; TCRdb has only the in-frame clones, and not every one. This sample has over 85,000 clones, with 84% found just once. Sequencing was done on a sample of PBMCs. These receptors were obtained from a woman younger than 30 in good health and CMV-seropositive. Both conserved end residues are part of each CDR3. D genes are given only for firm matches. Only some rows state a clone size, as once, few, many or a class for expanded clones.

clone_size: NA; j_call: TRBJ2-5; d_call: NA; v_call: TRBV18; cdr3_nt: TGTGCCAGCTCACGACCCCTAGGAGGGGAGACCCAGTACTTC; cdr3_aa: CASSRPLGGETQYF
clone_size: once; j_call: TRBJ2-3; d_call: TRBD2; v_call: TRBV4-2; cdr3_nt: TGTGCCAGCAGCCAAGACCTAGCGGGGGGGACAGATACGCAGTATTTT; cdr3_aa: CASSQDLAGGTDTQYF
clone_size: NA; j_call: TRBJ2-3; d_call: NA; v_call: TRBV30; cdr3_nt: TGTGCCTGGAGTGCGGGTGTAACTAGCACAGATACGCAGTATTTT; cdr3_aa: CAWSAGVTSTDTQYF
clone_size: few; j_call: TRBJ2-7; d_call: NA; v_call: TRBV2; cdr3_nt: TGTGCCAGCATTAGGGCAGGGGAAAGCTACGAGCAGTACTTC; cdr3_aa: CASIRAGESYEQYF
clone_size: once; j_call: TRBJ2-3; d_call: TRBD2; v_call: TRBV27; cdr3_nt: TGTGCCAGCAGTCCGCCCTCCGCTAGCGGGGGACGTAGCACAGATACGCAGTATTTT; cdr3_aa: CASSPPSASGGRSTDTQYF
clone_size: NA; j_call: TRBJ1-1; d_call: NA; v_call: TRBV12-5; cdr3_nt: TGTGCTAGTGGTTTGGCCCCCGACGGAGGGACTGAAGCTTTCTTT; cdr3_aa: CASGLAPDGGTEAFF
clone_size: NA; j_call: TRBJ2-1; d_call: NA; v_call: TRBV18; cdr3_nt: TGTGCCAGCTCACCGAACAGGGGAGGAAATGAGCAGTTCTTC; cdr3_aa: CASSPNRGGNEQFF
clone_size: many; j_call: TRBJ1-4; d_call: NA; v_call: TRBV21-1; cdr3_nt: TGTGCCAGCAGCAAAGCTGAGGATAATGAAAAACTGTTTTTT; cdr3_aa: CASSKAEDNEKLFF
clone_size: NA; j_call: TRBJ1-5; d_call: NA; v_call: TRBV6-1; cdr3_nt: TGTGCCAGCGGGGGCCTCTATAGCAATCAGCCCCAGCATTTT; cdr3_aa: CASGGLYSNQPQHF
clone_size: NA; j_call: TRBJ2-4; d_call: NA; v_call: TRBV7-3; cdr3_nt: TGTGCCAGCAGCCCCTATTCCCGGGACATTCAGTACTTC; cdr3_aa: CASSPYSRDIQYF
clone_size: once; j_call: TRBJ2-6; d_call: TRBD1; v_call: TRBV5-1; cdr3_nt: TGCGCCAGCAGCCGGACAGGGGTCCCCGTGTCTGGGGCCAACGTCCTGACTTTC; cdr3_aa: CASSRTGVPVSGANVLTF
clone_size: NA; j_call: TRBJ2-7; d_call: NA; v_call: TRBV6-5; cdr3_nt: TGTGCCAGCAGTTACTCGAAAAGGGGCTACGAGCAGTACTTC; cdr3_aa: CASSYSKRGYEQYF
clone_size: NA; j_call: TRBJ2-4; d_call: TRBD1; v_call: TRBV7-9; cdr3_nt: TGTGCCAGCAGCTTTTCCAGGGGGTCTGACATTCAGTACTTC; cdr3_aa: CASSFSRGSDIQYF
clone_size: NA; j_call: TRBJ2-7; d_call: TRBD1; v_call: TRBV27; cdr3_nt: TGTGCCAGCCGCTGGGGGACAGGTGACTACGAGCAGTACTTC; cdr3_aa: CASRWGTGDYEQYF
clone_size: NA; j_call: TRBJ2-5; d_call: TRBD1; v_call: TRBV5-4; cdr3_nt: TGTGCCAGCAGCCGTACAGGGGGAAAAGAGACCCAGTACTTC; cdr3_aa: CASSRTGGKETQYF
clone_size: NA; j_call: TRBJ2-1; d_call: TRBD1; v_call: TRBV15; cdr3_nt: TGTGCCACCAGCAGAGTATCTGTTATCTCGCAGGGGGATACGAATGAGCAGTTCTTC; cdr3_aa: CATSRVSVISQGDTNEQFF
clone_size: NA; j_call: TRBJ1-2; d_call: NA; v_call: TRBV28; cdr3_nt: TGTGCCAGCACCTCTGAGGGAAACAACCTTTATGGCTACACCTTC; cdr3_aa: CASTSEGNNLYGYTF